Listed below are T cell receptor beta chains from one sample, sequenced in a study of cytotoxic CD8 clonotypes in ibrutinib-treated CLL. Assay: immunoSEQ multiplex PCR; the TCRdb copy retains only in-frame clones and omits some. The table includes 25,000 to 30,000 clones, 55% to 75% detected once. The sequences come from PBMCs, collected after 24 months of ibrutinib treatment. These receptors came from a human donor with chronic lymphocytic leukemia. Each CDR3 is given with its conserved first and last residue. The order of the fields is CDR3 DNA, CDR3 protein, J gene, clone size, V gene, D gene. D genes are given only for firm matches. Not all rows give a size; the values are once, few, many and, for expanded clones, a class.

DNA: TGTGCCAGCAGCAGGGGACAGGGGGCCCCGATGTTCTTC
CDR3: CASSRGQGAPMFF
J: TRBJ2-1
size: -
V: TRBV7-9
D: TRBD1

DNA: TGTGCCAGCAGTCAGAGAAATGAAAAACTGTTTTTT
CDR3: CASSQRNEKLFF
J: TRBJ1-4
size: -
V: TRBV6-5
D: -

DNA: TGTGCCAGCAGTCCCCCGGGACAGCTAGACTATGGCTACACCTTC
CDR3: CASSPPGQLDYGYTF
J: TRBJ1-2
size: -
V: TRBV27
D: TRBD1

DNA: TGTGCCAGCAGCGCAGGATTCCAAGAGACCCAGTACTTC
CDR3: CASSAGFQETQYF
J: TRBJ2-5
size: few
V: TRBV7-9
D: -

DNA: TGTGCCTGGAGGGGGTCAACTAATGAAAAACTGTTTTTT
CDR3: CAWRGSTNEKLFF
J: TRBJ1-4
size: -
V: TRBV30
D: -

DNA: TGCAGCGTAGTAACCGGGACAATATACAATGAGCAGTTCTTC
CDR3: CSVVTGTIYNEQFF
J: TRBJ2-1
size: few
V: TRBV29-1
D: -

DNA: TGCGCCAGCAGCGGCGCCGGGACAGGGGGCTCTGGCTACACCTTC
CDR3: CASSGAGTGGSGYTF
J: TRBJ1-2
size: few
V: TRBV5-1
D: TRBD1

DNA: TGTGCCAGCAGGCCCGACAGGGGGACGGGGTACAATGAGCAGTTCTTC
CDR3: CASRPDRGTGYNEQFF
J: TRBJ2-1
size: -
V: TRBV28
D: TRBD1

DNA: TGTGCCAGCAACCTACAGGGAATGGACTCTGGAAACACCATATATTTT
CDR3: CASNLQGMDSGNTIYF
J: TRBJ1-3
size: -
V: TRBV7-9
D: -

DNA: TGTGCCAGCTGCCGGGACAGGCAAGAGACCCAGTACTTC
CDR3: CASCRDRQETQYF
J: TRBJ2-5
size: -
V: TRBV7-2
D: TRBD1

DNA: TGTGCCAGCAGCTTAATGGGTCCTCCTTACGAGCAGTACTTC
CDR3: CASSLMGPPYEQYF
J: TRBJ2-7
size: few
V: TRBV7-3
D: -

DNA: TGTGCCAGCAGTTCGGGACTGCATCAAGAGACCCAGTACTTC
CDR3: CASSSGLHQETQYF
J: TRBJ2-5
size: -
V: TRBV28
D: -

DNA: TGTGCCAGCTCACCACCTAGCGGGCACTCCTACGAGCAGTACTTC
CDR3: CASSPPSGHSYEQYF
J: TRBJ2-7
size: -
V: TRBV18
D: TRBD2

DNA: TGTGCCAGCAGTGAATATCGGGGGGAGAATTCACCCCTCCACTTT
CDR3: CASSEYRGENSPLHF
J: TRBJ1-6
size: -
V: TRBV25-1
D: -

DNA: TGTGCCAGCAGCTCGATCGCAACAGATACGCAGTATTTT
CDR3: CASSSIATDTQYF
J: TRBJ2-3
size: -
V: TRBV9
D: -

DNA: TGTGCCAGTAGGTTACAGGGGGCCTACGAGCAGTACTTC
CDR3: CASRLQGAYEQYF
J: TRBJ2-7
size: -
V: TRBV19
D: TRBD1

DNA: TGTGCCAGCAGCGAGGGGAAGGGCGGTGAGCAGTTCTTC
CDR3: CASSEGKGGEQFF
J: TRBJ2-1
size: many
V: TRBV6-1
D: -

DNA: TGCAGCGTTGTAAAAGGGGCGTACGAGCAGTACTTC
CDR3: CSVVKGAYEQYF
J: TRBJ2-7
size: few
V: TRBV29-1
D: -

DNA: TGTGCCAGCAGCGTAGGGGCCTTTCCGGGACAGGGAGTCTACGAGCAGTACTTC
CDR3: CASSVGAFPGQGVYEQYF
J: TRBJ2-7
size: few
V: TRBV9
D: TRBD1

DNA: TGTGCCAGCAGCTTAATGGACAGGGCCAACGAGCAGTACTTC
CDR3: CASSLMDRANEQYF
J: TRBJ2-7
size: -
V: TRBV7-9
D: TRBD1

DNA: TGTGCCAGCAGAGAAACAGGGTTCGGGGCCAACGTCCTGACTTTC
CDR3: CASRETGFGANVLTF
J: TRBJ2-6
size: -
V: TRBV6-6
D: -

DNA: TGCAGCGTTGTCTCCTCTGGGGCCAACGTCCTGACTTTC
CDR3: CSVVSSGANVLTF
J: TRBJ2-6
size: -
V: TRBV29-1
D: -

DNA: TGTGCCAGCAGCTTAACACTCGGGGAGCAGTTCTTC
CDR3: CASSLTLGEQFF
J: TRBJ2-1
size: -
V: TRBV7-9
D: -

DNA: TGCGCCAGCAGCTTAAATTCCTTACCTTACGAGCAGTACTTC
CDR3: CASSLNSLPYEQYF
J: TRBJ2-7
size: -
V: TRBV5-1
D: -

DNA: TGTGCCAGCAGCTTAAGGGGGAAGTTTGAGACCCAGTACTTC
CDR3: CASSLRGKFETQYF
J: TRBJ2-5
size: -
V: TRBV7-2
D: -

DNA: TGTGCCTGGAACGAAGGGGCTTCTAACTATGGCTACACCTTC
CDR3: CAWNEGASNYGYTF
J: TRBJ1-2
size: -
V: TRBV30
D: -

DNA: TGTGCCAGCAGCCCCGGGCGGGACAGCCTGTCCTACGAGCAGTACTTC
CDR3: CASSPGRDSLSYEQYF
J: TRBJ2-7
size: -
V: TRBV7-9
D: -

DNA: TGTGCCAGCAGCAGGGGACAGTTCACCTACGAGCAGTACTTC
CDR3: CASSRGQFTYEQYF
J: TRBJ2-7
size: -
V: TRBV7-2
D: TRBD1

DNA: TGTGCCAGCAGCTTGTTGGGGGGCACAGATACGCAGTATTTT
CDR3: CASSLLGGTDTQYF
J: TRBJ2-3
size: -
V: TRBV11-3
D: -

DNA: TGTGCCAGCAGTGCGTTGGGGCATGGACAAGAGACCCAGTACTTC
CDR3: CASSALGHGQETQYF
J: TRBJ2-5
size: -
V: TRBV2
D: -

DNA: TGTGCCAGCAGTCTAAATAGCGGGGCAGATACGCAGTATTTT
CDR3: CASSLNSGADTQYF
J: TRBJ2-3
size: few
V: TRBV7-2
D: TRBD2

DNA: TGTGCCAGCAGCTCTAGGTTCGGGGAAATGAACACCGGGGAGCTGTTTTTT
CDR3: CASSSRFGEMNTGELFF
J: TRBJ2-2
size: -
V: TRBV11-2
D: -

DNA: TGTGCCAGCAGTGAGGACAGGTTTGGCTACACCTTC
CDR3: CASSEDRFGYTF
J: TRBJ1-2
size: -
V: TRBV2
D: TRBD1

DNA: TGCGCCAGCAGCTGGGGATTCCAAGAGACCCAGTACTTC
CDR3: CASSWGFQETQYF
J: TRBJ2-5
size: few
V: TRBV5-1
D: -

DNA: TGTGCCAGTAGTAGGGACAGGGTATACAATGAGCAGTTCTTC
CDR3: CASSRDRVYNEQFF
J: TRBJ2-1
size: many
V: TRBV19
D: TRBD1

DNA: TGTGCCAGCAGTCGGGGAACTGCCCACGAGCAGTACTTC
CDR3: CASSRGTAHEQYF
J: TRBJ2-7
size: -
V: TRBV6-6
D: -

DNA: TGTGCCAGCAGCCCGACAGGGATACAGGAAAAACTGTTTTTT
CDR3: CASSPTGIQEKLFF
J: TRBJ1-4
size: -
V: TRBV27
D: TRBD1

DNA: TGTGCCAGCAGCGGCCTAGGGGGGGCGGAGACCCAGTACTTC
CDR3: CASSGLGGAETQYF
J: TRBJ2-5
size: -
V: TRBV5-4
D: -

DNA: TGTGCCAGCAGTTCTTCAATCAGCGGGGGCTCTGGAAACACCATATATTTT
CDR3: CASSSSISGGSGNTIYF
J: TRBJ1-3
size: once
V: TRBV28
D: -

DNA: TGTGCCAGCAGCTTAGGGGGGACAGGGGTCCAAGGGACCCAGTACTTC
CDR3: CASSLGGTGVQGTQYF
J: TRBJ2-5
size: -
V: TRBV7-2
D: TRBD1

DNA: TGCGCCAGCAGCCAAGTGGTTAGGGGGCCTATTACGGCTGAGCAGTTCTTC
CDR3: CASSQVVRGPITAEQFF
J: TRBJ2-1
size: -
V: TRBV4-1
D: TRBD1

DNA: TGTGCTAGCAGCGTAGATTCTGACGGCAGGTTGTCACCCCTCCACTTT
CDR3: CASSVDSDGRLSPLHF
J: TRBJ1-6
size: -
V: TRBV9
D: -

DNA: TGTGCCAGCACCTCCTCTTACCAAAGCACAGATACGCAGTATTTT
CDR3: CASTSSYQSTDTQYF
J: TRBJ2-3
size: -
V: TRBV7-2
D: -

DNA: TGTGCCAGCAGTTTAGGGCGGGGGGTTCTCACAGATACGCAGTATTTT
CDR3: CASSLGRGVLTDTQYF
J: TRBJ2-3
size: once
V: TRBV27
D: TRBD2

DNA: TGCGCCAGCAGCCAAGCCGGACCTAGCGGGACCTACGAGCAGTACTTC
CDR3: CASSQAGPSGTYEQYF
J: TRBJ2-7
size: once
V: TRBV4-3
D: TRBD2

DNA: TGTGCCAGTAGTACCCCCCGGACAGGGAGGGAGACCCAGTACTTC
CDR3: CASSTPRTGRETQYF
J: TRBJ2-5
size: once
V: TRBV19
D: TRBD1

DNA: TGCGCCAGCAGTGAGTCGGAGTCCTACGAGCAGTACTTC
CDR3: CASSESESYEQYF
J: TRBJ2-7
size: -
V: TRBV10-2
D: -

DNA: TGTGCCTGGAGTGTCAGGCGGGGGGGCTACAATGAGCAGTTCTTC
CDR3: CAWSVRRGGYNEQFF
J: TRBJ2-1
size: few
V: TRBV30
D: TRBD2

DNA: TGTGCCAGCAGCTTAGCGGGAGGAAACACCATATATTTT
CDR3: CASSLAGGNTIYF
J: TRBJ1-3
size: -
V: TRBV7-6
D: -

DNA: TGCGCCAGCAGAAGTCTGACAGGGGGCGAGCAGTACTTC
CDR3: CASRSLTGGEQYF
J: TRBJ2-7
size: -
V: TRBV10-2
D: TRBD1

DNA: TGCGCCAGCAGCCAAGAAAGAGAAGCAGTAGGGGACTATGGCTACACCTTC
CDR3: CASSQEREAVGDYGYTF
J: TRBJ1-2
size: -
V: TRBV4-3
D: -

DNA: TGTGCCTGGAGTGTACGGCTACAGTACAACTATGGCTACACCTTC
CDR3: CAWSVRLQYNYGYTF
J: TRBJ1-2
size: -
V: TRBV30
D: -

DNA: TGCGCCAGCAGCGCTGGCAATCAGCCCCAGCATTTT
CDR3: CASSAGNQPQHF
J: TRBJ1-5
size: -
V: TRBV10-1
D: -

DNA: TGTGCCAGCAGCTTAGGCACTAGCGGGGACACAGATACGCAGTATTTT
CDR3: CASSLGTSGDTDTQYF
J: TRBJ2-3
size: medium-sized
V: TRBV11-3
D: TRBD2

DNA: TGTGCCAGCAGCTTCTATGGGTCCTACGAGCAGTACTTC
CDR3: CASSFYGSYEQYF
J: TRBJ2-7
size: -
V: TRBV5-6
D: -

DNA: TGTGCCAGCAGCGACGCAGGGAGAACCGGGGAGCTGTTTTTT
CDR3: CASSDAGRTGELFF
J: TRBJ2-2
size: -
V: TRBV9
D: -

DNA: TGTGCCAGCAGCTTTAGACAGGGGTCGCAGTATTTT
CDR3: CASSFRQGSQYF
J: TRBJ2-3
size: -
V: TRBV5-6
D: TRBD1

DNA: TGTGCCAGCAGCATACAGGGGTCCTACGAGCAGTACTTC
CDR3: CASSIQGSYEQYF
J: TRBJ2-7
size: -
V: TRBV5-6
D: TRBD1

DNA: TGCAGCGTTGGGGGGGACAGGGGCACAGATACGCAGTATTTT
CDR3: CSVGGDRGTDTQYF
J: TRBJ2-3
size: -
V: TRBV29-1
D: TRBD1